The sequence of this T cell receptor beta chain was determined in a study of cytomegalovirus exposure and HLA in healthy donors. As for this clone: Antigen specificity is unknown.

Study results and limitations: The majority of CMV-associated TCR beta chains were reported as apparently HLA-restricted in a later analysis. Donor immune exposure was known only as CMV serostatus.

The PCR used 60 Vbeta and 13 Jbeta primers. Method: immunoSEQ multiplex PCR; TCRdb's copy keeps in-frame clones and lacks some. The data show 200,000 to 250,000 clones, with about two thirds seen just once and 2.5% to 3% held by the top ten. Germline-derived CDR1 and CDR2 are LNHDA and SQIVND (reference sequence). Trimming cost V 6 bases and J 2 bases; bases outside gene matches: 7. This CDR3 is 14 amino acids long. The receptor's source is a man aged 35-49 years in good health and CMV-seropositive. The chain joins TRBV19 to TRBJ2-7; 7 bases are a match to TRBD1. Input material: PBMCs. For the CDR3, the DNA is TGTGCCAGTAGCAGGCCCGGGACAGCCTACGAGCAGTACTTC. This encodes CASSRPGTAYEQYF.